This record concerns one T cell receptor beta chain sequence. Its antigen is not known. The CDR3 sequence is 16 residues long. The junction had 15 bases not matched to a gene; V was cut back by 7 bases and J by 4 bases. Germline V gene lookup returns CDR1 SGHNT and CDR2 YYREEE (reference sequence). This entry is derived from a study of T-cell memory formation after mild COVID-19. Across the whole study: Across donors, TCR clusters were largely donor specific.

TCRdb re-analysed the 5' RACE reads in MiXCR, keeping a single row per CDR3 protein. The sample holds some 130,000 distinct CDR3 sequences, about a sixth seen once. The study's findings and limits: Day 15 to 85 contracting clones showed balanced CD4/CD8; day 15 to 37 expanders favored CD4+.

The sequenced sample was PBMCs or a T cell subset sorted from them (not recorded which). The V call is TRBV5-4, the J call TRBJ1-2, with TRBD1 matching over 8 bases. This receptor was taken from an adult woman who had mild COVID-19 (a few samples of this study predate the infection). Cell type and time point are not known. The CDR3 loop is CASAGKRDRHTYGYTF. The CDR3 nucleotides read TGTGCCAGCGCGGGGAAACGGGACAGGCATACCTATGGCTACACCTTC.